This entry lists 29 T cell receptor beta chains sequenced from one sample in a study of radiation and T cells in renal cell carcinoma. Produced via immunoSEQ multiplex PCR; TCRdb's table is partial and in-frame only. Of tens of thousands of clones in the sample, 82% were seen once. The time point is: baseline pretreatment blood. Treatment defined: 15 Gy SBRT to primary tumor, nephrectomy 4 weeks later. The material was blood, obtained from a patient whose treatment included radiotherapy and nephrectomy. The receptors stem from a man between 60 and 75 years old with renal cell carcinoma.

The CDR3 sequence: CASISSGLAGGYEQYF. The CDR3 DNA is TGTGCCAGCATCTCGTCGGGACTAGCGGGAGGGTACGAGCAGTACTTC. This chain connects TRBV28 to TRBJ2-7; 16 nucleotides match TRBD2. V lost 7 bases to trimming and J lost 4 bases; unmatched junction nucleotides: 7. From germline, CDR1 is MDHEN and CDR2 SYDVKM. The CDR3 spans 16 residues.

This CDR3 reads CASRYGTSGNQPQHF. CDR3 sequence (DNA): TGTGCCAGCAGATATGGGACTTCTGGCAATCAGCCCCAGCATTTT. The V and J genes are TRBV27 and TRBJ1-5; TRBD1 is a possible D gene (5 bases). Trimming removed 6 bases at V and 2 bases at J, with 14 bases between. The length of the CDR3 is 15 residues. Per germline, CDR1 MNHEY and CDR2 SMNVEV (reference sequence).

The V call is TRBV7-8, the J call TRBJ2-7; TRBD1 might be the D (6 bases). The CDR3 sequence is 15 residues long. Germline V CDR1 and CDR2: SGHVS, FQNEAQ. The V and J ends lost 2 bases and 2 bases respectively, with 13 bases between them. The DNA for the CDR3 is TGTGCCAGCAGCTTATCGGCAGGGGTCCCCTACGAGCAGTACTTC. As protein: CASSLSAGVPYEQYF.

The chain combines TRBV20-1 with TRBJ2-3; D is ambiguous. This CDR3 has 11 residues. CDR1 DFQATT and CDR2 SNEGSKA come from the germline V gene (reference sequence). The V end was cut by 6 bases, the J end by 2 bases, with 6 bases between. This CDR3 is CSAIPTDTQYF. CDR3 DNA sequence: TGCAGTGCAATCCCCACAGATACGCAGTATTTT.

V and J are TRBV5-1 and TRBJ2-1; D is possibly TRBD2 (7 bases). Germline lookup yields CDR1 SGHRS and CDR2 YFSETQ. V lost 3 bases and J 6 bases, leaving 28 bases between the germline ends. The CDR3 contains 19 residues. The CDR3 protein is CASSWPRTSSGGLTNEQFF. The CDR3 coding sequence is TGCGCCAGCAGCTGGCCCCGGACTAGTAGTGGGGGGCTCACCAATGAGCAGTTCTTC.

The gene calls are TRBV19 and TRBJ2-6, with D unclear. V was cut by 4 bases and J by 2 bases, with 0 bases left in between. The CDR3 extends over 12 amino acids. Germline V CDR1 and CDR2: LNHDA, SQIVND (reference sequence). CDR3 protein: CASSTGANVLTF. DNA of the CDR3: TGTGCCAGTAGTACTGGGGCCAACGTCCTGACTTTC.

This rearrangement joins TRBV5-1 to TRBJ2-5; TRBD2 is a possible D gene (8 bases). Germline CDR1 and CDR2: SGHRS and YFSETQ. V was trimmed by 3 bases and J by 3 bases, leaving 18 bases between them. This CDR3 has 16 amino acids. The CDR3: CASSSREGTGEETQYF. As DNA, the CDR3 is TGCGCCAGCAGCTCCCGGGAGGGAACAGGGGAAGAGACCCAGTACTTC.

The chain is built from TRBV7-9 and TRBJ2-1, with 9 bases that match TRBD2. This CDR3 comprises 19 residues. Germline V lookup: CDR1 SEHNR, CDR2 FQNEAQ (reference sequence). The V gene end was trimmed by 6 bases and the J gene end by 0 bases; junction bases not matched to a gene: 15. The DNA for the CDR3 is TGTGCCAGCAGAAGAGGGGGACTAGCAGATGATCCCTCCTACAATGAGCAGTTCTTC. Protein: CASRRGGLADDPSYNEQFF.

This clone was observed once. The rearrangement joins TRBV27 to TRBJ2-1, with no clear D. The CDR3 consists of 14 residues. V was cut by 2 bases and J by 4 bases, with 9 bases left in between. CDR1 and CDR2 (germline): MNHEY, SMNVEV (reference sequence). In DNA form, the CDR3 reads TGTGCCAGCAGTTTAGGAAGCTCTTACAATGAGCAGTTCTTC. Protein sequence: CASSLGSSYNEQFF.

This chain joins TRBV19 and TRBJ2-1, with a weak D call TRBD2 (6 bases). The germline V gene encodes CDR1 LNHDA and CDR2 SQIVND (reference sequence). Trimming pared 3 bases from V and 4 bases from J, leaving 13 bases between. The CDR3 runs to 15 residues. The CDR3 nucleotides are TGTGCCAGTAGTATCTCGGGCGGGATGTACAATGAGCAGTTCTTC. Its protein product is CASSISGGMYNEQFF. Combining the CDR3 with reference TRBV19 and TRBJ2-1 gives the whole variable domain DGGITQSPKYLFRKEGQNVTLSCEQNLNHDAMYWYRQDPGQGLRLIYYSQIVNDFQKGDIAEGYSVSREKKESFPLTVTSAQKNPTAFYLCASSISGGMYNEQFFGPGTRLTVL.

The chain employs TRBV7-2 and TRBJ2-3; 9 nucleotides line up with TRBD2. The V segment lost 7 bases and the J segment 7 bases; nucleotides outside the gene matches: 12. Germline values: CDR1 SGHTA, CDR2 FQGNSA. The CDR3 runs 15 residues. The CDR3 DNA is TGTGCCAGCACCCTGGGCGGGAGGGCCATCAATACGCAGTATTTT. This sequence encodes CASTLGGRAINTQYF.

This clone was observed a handful of times. J is TRBJ2-3 and V is TRBV7-9; TRBD2 matches 10 bases. The CDR3 covers 16 residues. CDR1 and CDR2 (germline): SEHNR, FQNEAQ (reference sequence). Trimming at V came to 8 bases and at J to 4 bases, leaving 12 bases not matched to a gene. CDR3 sequence: CASDGSAGGWPDTQYF. The DNA for the CDR3 is TGTGCCAGCGACGGTTCAGCGGGAGGGTGGCCAGATACGCAGTATTTT.

V and J are TRBV7-8 and TRBJ2-2, with TRBD1 matching over 11 bases. Germline V gene sequence: CDR1 SGHVS, CDR2 FQNEAQ. The CDR3 contains 17 residues. The V gene end was trimmed by 1 base and the J gene end by 5 bases; junction bases not matched to a gene: 6. Here the CDR3 DNA reads TGTGCCAGCAGCTTAGTGGCGGGGACAGGGGGGACCGGGGAGCTGTTTTTT. Translated, it gives CASSLVAGTGGTGELFF.

The rearrangement joins TRBV6-1 to TRBJ1-2; 8 nucleotides line up with TRBD1. The CDR3 runs 17 residues. Losses at the gene ends were 3 bases for V and 8 bases for J; bases not matched to a gene: 17. Per germline, CDR1 MNHNS and CDR2 SASEGT. CDR3 in DNA: TGTGCCAGCAGTGATGTAACCGGGGACAGGAGCAAATGGGGCTACACCTTC. Its translation: CASSDVTGDRSKWGYTF.

V usage is TRBV6-5 and J usage is TRBJ2-5; TRBD2 aligns across 13 bases. The CDR3 extends over 13 amino acids. With 10 bases clipped from V and 3 bases from J, the junction kept 2 bases outside the gene matches. Germline CDR1 reads MNHEY; CDR2 reads SVGAGI. CDR3 protein: CAIGLAGEETQYF. CDR3 coding DNA: TGTGCCATCGGACTAGCGGGAGAAGAGACCCAGTACTTC.

The genes are TRBV19 and TRBJ2-5; D may be TRBD2 (5 bases). This CDR3 is 12 amino acids long. Germline V gene lookup returns CDR1 LNHDA and CDR2 SQIVND (reference sequence). V dropped 6 bases and J dropped 5 bases, with 10 bases sitting between them. In DNA form, the CDR3 reads TGTGCCAGTAGGGGAGTATCTGAGACCCAGTACTTC. Residues: CASRGVSETQYF.

The chain joins TRBV7-2 to TRBJ2-4, with 9 bases aligning to TRBD2. Germline assignment: CDR1 SGHTA and CDR2 FQGNSA. This CDR3 is 15 amino acids long. V dropped 5 bases and J dropped 5; count of bases not matched to a gene: 7. The CDR3 DNA reads as TGTGCCAGCAGCCGAACCGGGACTAGCCAAAACATTCAGTACTTC. Translating gives CASSRTGTSQNIQYF.

The chain links TRBV30 to TRBJ1-2; D gene ambiguous. CDR1 is GTSNPN and CDR2 is SVGIG in the germline V gene (reference sequence). V lost 3 bases and J 4 bases, leaving 15 bases between the germline ends. This CDR3 is built from 14 residues. The CDR3 loop reads CAWSVRRVPYGYTF. The CDR3 DNA reads TGTGCCTGGAGCGTTAGAAGGGTCCCCTATGGCTACACCTTC.

The rearrangement uses TRBV6-5 and TRBJ2-2, with a weak D call TRBD1 (5 bases). Germline V gene data show CDR1 as MNHEY and CDR2 as SVGAGI. The V end was cut by 6 bases, the J end by 0 bases, with 11 bases between. The CDR3 totals 15 residues. CDR3 coding DNA: TGTGCCAGCAGCCGTGGCAGGGCGAACACCGGGGAGCTGTTTTTT. It specifies CASSRGRANTGELFF.

V gene TRBV19 combines with J gene TRBJ1-1; no clear D gene. CDR3 length equals 15 residues. CDR1 and CDR2 from the germline V gene are LNHDA and SQIVND (reference sequence). Trimming took off 3 bases at V and 0 bases at J, with 11 bases between the two ends. In DNA, the CDR3 is TGTGCCAGTAGTATCCACAAGGTCATGAACACTGAAGCTTTCTTT. As protein: CASSIHKVMNTEAFF. The whole variable domain, filled in from reference TRBV19 and TRBJ1-1, reads DGGITQSPKYLFRKEGQNVTLSCEQNLNHDAMYWYRQDPGQGLRLIYYSQIVNDFQKGDIAEGYSVSREKKESFPLTVTSAQKNPTAFYLCASSIHKVMNTEAFFGQGTRLTVV.

This clone was recorded a few times. The CDR3 here is CASSFGVATYEQYF. As DNA, the CDR3 is TGTGCCAGCAGCTTCGGCGTAGCGACCTACGAGCAGTACTTC. The chain links TRBV5-6 to TRBJ2-7, with D possibly TRBD2 on 5 matching bases. There are 14 residues in the CDR3. CDR1 and CDR2 from the germline V gene are SGHDT and YYEEEE. V dropped 2 bases and J dropped 2 bases, with 11 bases sitting between them.

The chain joins TRBV19 to TRBJ1-5, with a weak D call TRBD1 (6 bases). CDR3 size: 15 residues. Trimming left V 7 bases short and J 3 bases short, with 16 bases between. Germline lookup yields CDR1 LNHDA and CDR2 SQIVND (reference sequence). In nucleotides, the CDR3 is TGTGCCAGTACCTCCTTGAGGGACACCAATCAGCCCCAGCATTTT. It yields the protein CASTSLRDTNQPQHF.

The chain employs TRBV11-2 and TRBJ2-7; no firm D call. V was clipped by 1 base and J by 6 bases, with 16 bases between them. The germline gives CDR1 SGHAT, CDR2 FQNNGV. This CDR3 is built from 15 residues. DNA of the CDR3: TGTGCCAGCAGCTTAGTTGCTGATGGCAATGGCGAGCAGTACTTC. Protein: CASSLVADGNGEQYF.

This rearrangement joins TRBV29-1 to TRBJ2-1; 15 bases are a match to TRBD2. The ends lost 6 bases at V and 4 bases at J; junction bases unmatched: 4. This CDR3 is 15 amino acids long. CDR1 and CDR2 from the germline V gene are SQVTM and ANQGSEA. CDR3 sequence: CSVGTSGRRYNEQFF. The CDR3 coding sequence is TGCAGCGTGGGGACTAGCGGGAGGAGGTACAATGAGCAGTTCTTC.

The V and J genes are TRBV6-6 and TRBJ2-1; D possibly corresponds to TRBD2 (5 bases). Trimming pared 6 bases from V and 2 bases from J, leaving 14 bases between. The CDR3 has 15 amino acids. Germline CDR1 is MNHNY and CDR2 is SVGAGI (reference sequence). The CDR3 DNA reads as TGTGCCAGCAGCTCGGACTCGGACCCCTACAATGAGCAGTTCTTC. Amino acids: CASSSDSDPYNEQFF.

The chain has TRBV5-1 and TRBJ2-1, with D maybe TRBD2 (6 bases). Germline loops: CDR1 SGHRS, CDR2 YFSETQ. This CDR3 has 14 residues. V shed 4 bases and J shed 9 bases, with 17 bases lying between them. The CDR3 coding sequence is TGCGCCAGCAGCCCGACGGCCGTGGGAGGTGAGCAGTTCTTC. As protein: CASSPTAVGGEQFF.

This clone has just a few counts. The chain employs TRBV19 and TRBJ1-1, with 7 positions matching TRBD1. CDR1 is LNHDA, CDR2 SQIVND, per germline (reference sequence). The CDR3 covers 15 residues. V was pared by 1 base and J by 8 bases, with 10 bases of the junction left unmatched. The CDR3 loop is CASSIVGPGQIEAFF. In DNA, the CDR3 is TGTGCCAGTAGTATAGTGGGACCGGGACAGATAGAAGCTTTCTTT.

The rearrangement joins TRBV4-1 to TRBJ1-1, with no clear D. This CDR3 spans 15 amino acids. Germline V gene sequence: CDR1 MGHRA, CDR2 YSYEKL. The germline V and J ends were trimmed by 0 bases and 11 bases, with 19 bases remaining between them. CDR3 in amino acids: CASSQEAVANSRAFF. The CDR3 DNA is TGCGCCAGCAGCCAAGAAGCGGTTGCAAATAGTAGGGCTTTCTTT.

This chain connects TRBV6-9 to TRBJ2-1, with 10 bases that match TRBD2. The CDR3 runs 18 residues. With V trimmed by 7 bases and J by 1 base, 13 bases remained unmatched. Germline-derived CDR1 and CDR2 are MNHGY and SVAAGI. This CDR3 reads CASNWIASGSRSYNEQFF. The CDR3 DNA reads TGTGCCAGCAATTGGATTGCTAGCGGGAGTCGGTCCTACAATGAGCAGTTCTTC.